Listed below are T cell receptor beta chains from one sample, sequenced in a study of graft-versus-host responses after intestinal transplantation. Profiled with immunoSEQ multiplex PCR; TCRdb holds only in-frame clones, not every one. The sample has 40,000 to 55,000 clones; roughly 90% are singletons. These receptors have no known antigen. The sample in question was unstimulated CD4+ T cells sorted from spleen or lymph node cells, obtained before transplant. The origin of the receptors is a human donor who was the organ donor for an intestinal transplant. CDR3s include the opening cysteine and the closing phenylalanine or tryptophan. Each record gives: D gene, clone size, V gene, J gene, CDR3 DNA, CDR3 protein. The D gene is left open where the match is weak. Rows give clone size only sometimes, using once, few, many, or a class for an expanded clone.

TRBD1	NA	TRBV11-2	TRBJ1-1	TGTGCCAGCAGCTTAGACCGGGACAGGGCGTTCTTT	CASSLDRDRAFF
TRBD2	NA	TRBV11-3	TRBJ2-2	TGTGCCAGCAGCTTAGATCGAGGGGAGGGCACCGGGGAGCTGTTTTTT	CASSLDRGEGTGELFF
NA	NA	TRBV12-2	TRBJ2-1	TGTGCAAGTCGCTTAGGACCGGGAGGGCCTCTCAGTGAGCAGTTCTTC	CASRLGPGGPLSEQFF
TRBD1	NA	TRBV2	TRBJ2-2	TGTGCCAGCATTCCTCCGGGACAGAGAACCGGGGAGCTGTTTTTT	CASIPPGQRTGELFF
TRBD1	NA	TRBV5-1	TRBJ2-5	TGCGCCAGCAGCTTAGCAGGGGGTGCGGAGACCCAGTACTTC	CASSLAGGAETQYF
TRBD2	NA	TRBV9	TRBJ2-3	TGTGCCAGCAGCGTAGGTCTAGCGGGAGGTTTTACAGATACGCAGTATTTT	CASSVGLAGGFTDTQYF
NA	NA	TRBV4-2	TRBJ1-4	TGTGCCAGCAGCCAGGGCGGGAGGTCCCGAAATGAAAAACTGTTTTTT	CASSQGGRSRNEKLFF
NA	NA	TRBV11-2	TRBJ2-7	TGTGCCAGCAGCTTAGCCCAGGGGGGCTACTACGAGCAGTACTTC	CASSLAQGGYYEQYF
NA	NA	TRBV5-4	TRBJ2-7	TGTGCCAGCAGCTTTATTGACAGTCCCTACGAGCAGTACTTC	CASSFIDSPYEQYF
TRBD2	NA	TRBV9	TRBJ2-1	TGTGCCAGCAGCGTAGGTCTAGCGGGAGGCAATGAGCAGTTCTTC	CASSVGLAGGNEQFF
TRBD1	NA	TRBV5-1	TRBJ2-1	TGCGCCAGCGGCCGGGACAGTTTAAATGAGCAGTTCTTC	CASGRDSLNEQFF
NA	NA	TRBV6-5	TRBJ2-7	TGTGCCAGCAGTGTAAAACAGGGTAATGACGAGCAGTACTTC	CASSVKQGNDEQYF
TRBD1	NA	TRBV5-7	TRBJ2-7	TGTGCCAGCGGCCCTGGGCAGGGGGCGACCTACGAGCAGTACTTC	CASGPGQGATYEQYF
TRBD2	NA	TRBV14	TRBJ2-1	TGTGCCAGCAGCCAAGATCCCGCGGGAGGGCCAGTTTTTGGCCGTGAGCAGTTCTTC	CASSQDPAGGPVFGREQFF
TRBD1	NA	TRBV15	TRBJ1-4	TGTGCCACACTACCCGGGACAGGGCCCAAAAGCGAAAAACTGTTTTTT	CATLPGTGPKSEKLFF
TRBD1	NA	TRBV6-5	TRBJ1-4	TGTGCCAGCAGGCGACAGGGGTTTAATGAAAAACTGTTTTTT	CASRRQGFNEKLFF
TRBD1	few	TRBV6-6	TRBJ1-5	TGTGCCAGCGGCCCCGGGACAGGGTACAATCAGCCCCAGCATTTT	CASGPGTGYNQPQHF
NA	NA	TRBV28	TRBJ2-7	TGTGCCAGCAGGTCTTCCAGGAACTCCTACGAGCAGTACTTC	CASRSSRNSYEQYF
NA	NA	TRBV28	TRBJ1-5	TGTGCCAGCAGCCACGCAGAGGGGGAGTTAGGCAATCAGCCCCAGCATTTT	CASSHAEGELGNQPQHF
TRBD2	NA	TRBV5-4	TRBJ2-5	TGTGCCAGCAGCTGGGGTATTAATCGGGAGGGAGCGGAGACCCAGTACTTC	CASSWGINREGAETQYF
TRBD2	NA	TRBV4-1	TRBJ2-7	TGCGCCAGCAGCCAAGGGACTAGCGGGATCTACGAGCAGTACTTC	CASSQGTSGIYEQYF
NA	NA	TRBV5-1	TRBJ1-5	TGCGCCAGCAGTTTAGATAGCAATCAGCCCCAGCATTTT	CASSLDSNQPQHF
NA	NA	TRBV5-6	TRBJ1-4	TGTGCCAGCAGCCTACTTAGGACGGGGAATGAAAAACTGTTTTTT	CASSLLRTGNEKLFF
NA	NA	TRBV28	TRBJ1-1	TGTGCCAGCAGTCCTATTCAACAGGGGAACACTGAAGCTTTCTTT	CASSPIQQGNTEAFF
TRBD1	few	TRBV6-5	TRBJ2-3	TGTGCCAGCAGTTACTCAGGGGGCGTTGATACGCAGTATTTT	CASSYSGGVDTQYF
TRBD1	NA	TRBV5-1	TRBJ1-2	TGCGCCAGCAGCCCCGGGGGACAGGGAGTTAGTGGCTACACCTTC	CASSPGGQGVSGYTF
TRBD1	NA	TRBV4-3	TRBJ2-3	TGCGCCAGCACCCCGGGACAGGGGAACACAGATACGCAGTATTTT	CASTPGQGNTDTQYF
TRBD2	few	TRBV6-5	TRBJ2-1	TGTGCCAGCAGTTATGAGGCGGGAGGGACCTACAATGAGCAGTTCTTC	CASSYEAGGTYNEQFF
NA	NA	TRBV30	TRBJ1-1	TGTGCCTGGATCCCTACCCGACATAACACTGAAGCTTTCTTT	CAWIPTRHNTEAFF
TRBD1	NA	TRBV7-6	TRBJ1-3	TGTGCCAGCAGCTTAGCTACAGGGGGCGGATCTGTATATTTT	CASSLATGGGSVYF
NA	NA	TRBV6-5	TRBJ2-7	TGTGCCAGCAGTTATATGGGACATTCACTACTCTACGAGCAGTACTTC	CASSYMGHSLLYEQYF
NA	NA	TRBV27	TRBJ1-1	TGTGCCAGCAGTCTACAGGGATGGAGCACTGAAGCTTTCTTT	CASSLQGWSTEAFF
TRBD1	NA	TRBV28	TRBJ2-6	TGTGCCAGCAGTAAACAGGGGGCTGGGGCCAACGTCCTGACTTTC	CASSKQGAGANVLTF
TRBD1	NA	TRBV14	TRBJ2-2	TGTGCCAGCAGCCTAAGGACAGGGGGCACCGGGGAGCTGTTTTTT	CASSLRTGGTGELFF
TRBD1	NA	TRBV6-5	TRBJ1-2	TGTGCCAGCAGTCCCTCCGGGACAGGGGACTATGGCTACACCTTC	CASSPSGTGDYGYTF
TRBD1	NA	TRBV28	TRBJ1-2	TGTGCCAGCATCGGGACAGGGGAGTACGGCTACACCTTC	CASIGTGEYGYTF
TRBD1	NA	TRBV28	TRBJ1-5	TGTGCCAGCAGTTTATCGGGACAGGGAAGGAGATATCAGCCCCAGCATTTT	CASSLSGQGRRYQPQHF
TRBD1	NA	TRBV19	TRBJ1-1	TGTGCCAGTAGTACCGACAGGGCGAACACTGAAGCTTTCTTT	CASSTDRANTEAFF
TRBD1	NA	TRBV6-1	TRBJ1-1	TGTGCCAGCAGTCCCTTGACAGGGGCACGCACTGAAGCTTTCTTT	CASSPLTGARTEAFF
NA	NA	TRBV29-1	TRBJ2-7	TGCAGCGTTGGAGGGGCGGGAATGGTCGAGCAGTACTTC	CSVGGAGMVEQYF
NA	NA	TRBV19	TRBJ2-7	TGTGCCAGTAGGATAACAGGGACCTCCTACGAGCAGTACTTC	CASRITGTSYEQYF
NA	NA	TRBV9	TRBJ2-5	TGTGCCAGCAGCCACCGTGGTGGCCCCCAAGAGACCCAGTACTTC	CASSHRGGPQETQYF
TRBD1	NA	TRBV28	TRBJ2-6	TGTGCCAGCAGCGCGACCGGGGACAGGTTCTTTGGGGCCAACGTCCTGACTTTC	CASSATGDRFFGANVLTF
NA	NA	TRBV7-6	TRBJ2-3	TGTGCCAGCAGCCTAAGAGGGGACTATACGCAGTATTTT	CASSLRGDYTQYF
TRBD1	once	TRBV5-1	TRBJ1-1	TGCGCCAGCGGACAGGGATGGTATACTGAAGCTTTCTTT	CASGQGWYTEAFF
TRBD1	NA	TRBV5-1	TRBJ2-2	TGCGCCAGCAGCCCCGACAGGGCGGGCACCGGGGAGCTGTTTTTT	CASSPDRAGTGELFF